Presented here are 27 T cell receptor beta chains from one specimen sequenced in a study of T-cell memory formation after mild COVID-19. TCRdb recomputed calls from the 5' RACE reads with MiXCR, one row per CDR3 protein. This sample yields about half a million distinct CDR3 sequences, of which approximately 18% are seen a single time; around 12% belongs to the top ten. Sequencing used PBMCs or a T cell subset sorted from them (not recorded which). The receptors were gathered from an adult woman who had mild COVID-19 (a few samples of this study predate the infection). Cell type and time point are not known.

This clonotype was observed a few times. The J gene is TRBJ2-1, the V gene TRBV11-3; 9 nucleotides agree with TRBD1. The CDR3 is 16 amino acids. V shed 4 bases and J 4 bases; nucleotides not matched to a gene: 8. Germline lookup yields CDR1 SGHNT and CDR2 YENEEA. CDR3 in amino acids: CASSSTGTGTYNEQFF. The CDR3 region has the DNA TGTGCCAGCAGCTCAACCGGGACAGGGACATACAATGAGCAGTTCTTC.

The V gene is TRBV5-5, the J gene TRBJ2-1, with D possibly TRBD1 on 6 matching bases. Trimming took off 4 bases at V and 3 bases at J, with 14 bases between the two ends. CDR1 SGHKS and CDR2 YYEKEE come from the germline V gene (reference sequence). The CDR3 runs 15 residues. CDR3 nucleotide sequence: TGTGCCAGCAGCGAGGGACACAACAGCTACAATGAGCAGTTCTTC. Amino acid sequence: CASSEGHNSYNEQFF. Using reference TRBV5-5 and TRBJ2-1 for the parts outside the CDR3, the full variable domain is DAGVTQSPTHLIKTRGQQVTLRCSPISGHKSVSWYQQVLGQGPQFIFQYYEKEERGRGNFPDRFSARQFPNYSSELNVNALLLGDSALYLCASSEGHNSYNEQFFGPGTRLTVL.

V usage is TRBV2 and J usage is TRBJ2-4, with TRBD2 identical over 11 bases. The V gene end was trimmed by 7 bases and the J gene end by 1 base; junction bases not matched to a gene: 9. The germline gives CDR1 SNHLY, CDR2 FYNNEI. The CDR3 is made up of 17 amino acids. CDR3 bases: TGTGCCAGCATAAGTAGCGGGGGGGCCTCGGCCAAAAACATTCAGTACTTC. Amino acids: CASISSGGASAKNIQYF. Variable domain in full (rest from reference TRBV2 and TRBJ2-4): EPEVTQTPSHQVTQMGQEVILRCVPISNHLYFYWYRQILGQKVEFLVSFYNNEISEKSEIFDDQFSVERPDGSNFTLKIRSTKLEDSAMYFCASISSGGASAKNIQYFGAGTRLSVL.

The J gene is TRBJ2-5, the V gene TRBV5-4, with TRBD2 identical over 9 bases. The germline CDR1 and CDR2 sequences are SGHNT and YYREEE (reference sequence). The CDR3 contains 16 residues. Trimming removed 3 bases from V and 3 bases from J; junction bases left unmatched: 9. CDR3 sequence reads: CASSSSGREGEETQYF. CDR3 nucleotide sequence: TGTGCCAGCAGCTCCAGCGGGCGGGAGGGGGAAGAGACCCAGTACTTC.

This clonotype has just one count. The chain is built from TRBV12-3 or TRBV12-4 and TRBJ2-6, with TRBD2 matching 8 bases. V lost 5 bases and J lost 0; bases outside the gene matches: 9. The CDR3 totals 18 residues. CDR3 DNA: TGTGCCAGCAGTCACCTTGCGGGAGGATACTCTGGGGCCAACGTCCTGACTTTC. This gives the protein CASSHLAGGYSGANVLTF.

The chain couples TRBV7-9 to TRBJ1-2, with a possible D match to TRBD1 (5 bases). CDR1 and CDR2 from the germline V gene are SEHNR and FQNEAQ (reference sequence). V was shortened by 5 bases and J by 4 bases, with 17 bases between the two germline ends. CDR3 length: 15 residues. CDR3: CASSQTGRDTYGYTF. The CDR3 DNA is TGTGCCAGCAGCCAAACTGGCAGGGATACCTATGGCTACACCTTC.

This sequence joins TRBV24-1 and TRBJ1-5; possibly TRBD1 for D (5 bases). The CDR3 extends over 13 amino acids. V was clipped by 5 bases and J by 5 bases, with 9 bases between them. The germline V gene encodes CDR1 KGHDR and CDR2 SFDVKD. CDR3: CATSATAHQPQHF. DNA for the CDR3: TGTGCCACCAGTGCGACAGCACATCAGCCCCAGCATTTT.

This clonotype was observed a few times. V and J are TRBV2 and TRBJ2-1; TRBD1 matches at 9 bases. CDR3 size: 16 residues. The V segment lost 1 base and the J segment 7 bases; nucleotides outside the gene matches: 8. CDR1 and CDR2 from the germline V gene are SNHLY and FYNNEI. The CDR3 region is CASSEDPSGTGNEQFF. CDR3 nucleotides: TGTGCCAGCAGTGAAGATCCCTCCGGGACAGGGAATGAGCAGTTCTTC.

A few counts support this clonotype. The CDR3 loop reads CASSVGGDTYGYTF. In DNA form, the CDR3 reads TGTGCCAGCAGCGTAGGAGGGGACACCTATGGCTACACCTTC. V gene TRBV9 combines with J gene TRBJ1-2; maybe TRBD1 (6 bases). The CDR3 consists of 14 residues. CDR1 is SGDLS and CDR2 is YYNGEE in the germline V gene. The V and J ends lost 0 bases and 4 bases respectively, with 10 bases between them.

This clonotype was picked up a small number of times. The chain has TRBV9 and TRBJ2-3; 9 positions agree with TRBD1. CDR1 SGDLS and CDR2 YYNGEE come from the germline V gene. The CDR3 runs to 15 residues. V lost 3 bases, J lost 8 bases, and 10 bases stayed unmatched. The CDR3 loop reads CASSGRRDRDGTQYF. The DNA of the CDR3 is TGTGCCAGCAGCGGCCGACGGGACAGGGATGGTACGCAGTATTTT.

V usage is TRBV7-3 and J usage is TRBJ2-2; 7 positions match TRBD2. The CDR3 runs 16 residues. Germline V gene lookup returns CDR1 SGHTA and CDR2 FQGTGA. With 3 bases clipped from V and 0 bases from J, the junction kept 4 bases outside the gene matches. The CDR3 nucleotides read TGTGCCAGCAGCTTTCAAGGACTAGCGAACACCGGGGAGCTGTTTTTT. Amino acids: CASSFQGLANTGELFF.

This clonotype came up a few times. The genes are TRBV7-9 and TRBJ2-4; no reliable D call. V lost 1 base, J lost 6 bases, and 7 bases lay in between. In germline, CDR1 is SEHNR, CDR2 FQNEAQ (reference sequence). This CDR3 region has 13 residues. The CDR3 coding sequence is TGTGCCAGCAGCTTAGGCCAGGCAAACATTCAGTACTTC. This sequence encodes CASSLGQANIQYF.

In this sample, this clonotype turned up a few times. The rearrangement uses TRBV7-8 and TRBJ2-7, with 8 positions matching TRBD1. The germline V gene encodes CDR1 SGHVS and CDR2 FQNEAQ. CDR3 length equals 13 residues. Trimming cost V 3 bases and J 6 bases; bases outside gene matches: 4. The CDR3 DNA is TGTGCCAGCAGCTTGCCAGGGGGCGGCGAGCAGTACTTC. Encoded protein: CASSLPGGGEQYF.

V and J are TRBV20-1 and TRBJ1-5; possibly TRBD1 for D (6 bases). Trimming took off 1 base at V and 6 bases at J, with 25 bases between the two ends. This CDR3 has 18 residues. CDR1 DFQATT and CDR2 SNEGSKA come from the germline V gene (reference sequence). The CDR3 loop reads CSARVPPYAGAGGQPQHF. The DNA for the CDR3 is TGCAGTGCTAGAGTCCCACCCTACGCAGGGGCTGGGGGTCAGCCCCAGCATTTT.

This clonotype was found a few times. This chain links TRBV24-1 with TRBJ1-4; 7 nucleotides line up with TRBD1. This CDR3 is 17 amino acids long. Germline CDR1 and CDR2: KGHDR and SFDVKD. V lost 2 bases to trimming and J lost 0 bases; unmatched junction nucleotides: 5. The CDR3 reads CATSDSGTAATNEKLFF. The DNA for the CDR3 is TGTGCCACCAGTGATTCCGGGACAGCTGCAACTAATGAAAAACTGTTTTTT.

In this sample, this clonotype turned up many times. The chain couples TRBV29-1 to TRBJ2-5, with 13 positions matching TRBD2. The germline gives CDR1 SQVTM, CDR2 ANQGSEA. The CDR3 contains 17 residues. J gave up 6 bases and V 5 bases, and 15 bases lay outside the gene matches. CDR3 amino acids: CSVSVTSGGATVKTQYF. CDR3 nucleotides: TGCAGCGTTTCCGTTACTAGCGGGGGGGCGACGGTAAAGACCCAGTACTTC.

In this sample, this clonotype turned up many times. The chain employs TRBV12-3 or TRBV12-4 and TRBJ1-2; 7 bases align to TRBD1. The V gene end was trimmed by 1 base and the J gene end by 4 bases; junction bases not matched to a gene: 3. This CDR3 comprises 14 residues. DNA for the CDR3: TGTGCCAGCAGTTTAGGAACAGGGGCCTATGGCTACACCTTC. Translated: CASSLGTGAYGYTF.

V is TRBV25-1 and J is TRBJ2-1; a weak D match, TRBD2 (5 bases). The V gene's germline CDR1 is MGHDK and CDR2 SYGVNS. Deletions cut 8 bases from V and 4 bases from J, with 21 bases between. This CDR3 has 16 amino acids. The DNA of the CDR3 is TGTGCCAGCGTGAACCTCGGGGTCCAAGGGTACAATGAGCAGTTCTTC. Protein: CASVNLGVQGYNEQFF.

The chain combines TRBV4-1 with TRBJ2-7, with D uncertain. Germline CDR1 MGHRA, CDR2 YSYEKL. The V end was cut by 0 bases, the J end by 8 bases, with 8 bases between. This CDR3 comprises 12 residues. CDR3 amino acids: CASSQDLGKQYF. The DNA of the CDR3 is TGCGCCAGCAGCCAAGATCTGGGCAAGCAGTACTTC.

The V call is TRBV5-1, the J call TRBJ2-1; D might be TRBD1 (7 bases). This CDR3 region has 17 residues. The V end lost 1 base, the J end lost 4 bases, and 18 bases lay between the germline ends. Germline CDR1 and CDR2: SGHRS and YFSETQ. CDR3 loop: CASSLIAGGLGYNEQFF. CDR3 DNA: TGCGCCAGCAGCTTGATCGCAGGGGGGTTGGGGTACAATGAGCAGTTCTTC.

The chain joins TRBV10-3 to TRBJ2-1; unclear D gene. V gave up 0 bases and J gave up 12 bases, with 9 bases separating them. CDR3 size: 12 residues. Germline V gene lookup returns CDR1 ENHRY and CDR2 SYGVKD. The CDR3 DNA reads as TGTGCCATCAGTGAGTCCCGAATGGGGCAGTTCTTC. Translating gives CAISESRMGQFF.

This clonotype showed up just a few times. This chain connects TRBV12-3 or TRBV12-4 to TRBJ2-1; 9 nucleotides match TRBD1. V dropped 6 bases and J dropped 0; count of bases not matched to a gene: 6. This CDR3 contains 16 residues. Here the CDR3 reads CASRPTGGGSYNEQFF. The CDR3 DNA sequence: TGTGCCAGCAGGCCGACAGGGGGGGGCTCCTACAATGAGCAGTTCTTC.

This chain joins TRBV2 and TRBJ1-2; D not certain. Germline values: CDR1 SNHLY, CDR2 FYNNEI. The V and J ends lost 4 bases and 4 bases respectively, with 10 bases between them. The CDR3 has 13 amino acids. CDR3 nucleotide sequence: TGTGCCAGCAGTGCGTCCTTGCTCTATGGCTACACCTTC. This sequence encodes CASSASLLYGYTF.

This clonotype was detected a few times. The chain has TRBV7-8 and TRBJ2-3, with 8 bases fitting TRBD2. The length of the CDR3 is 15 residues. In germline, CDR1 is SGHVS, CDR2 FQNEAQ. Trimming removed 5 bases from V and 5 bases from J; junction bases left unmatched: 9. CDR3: CASSVRGGRGDTQYF. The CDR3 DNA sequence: TGTGCCAGCAGCGTACGGGGGGGCCGGGGAGATACGCAGTATTTT.

The CDR3 loop is CASSLPLGTELDTQYF. CDR3 nucleotide sequence: TGCGCCAGCAGCCTGCCCCTTGGGACAGAGTTAGATACGCAGTATTTT. The genes are TRBV5-1 and TRBJ2-3, with TRBD1 matching over 7 bases. V shed 4 bases, J shed 5 bases, and the junction held 13 bases outside the gene matches. The CDR3 spans 16 residues. Germline CDR1 is SGHRS and CDR2 is YFSETQ.

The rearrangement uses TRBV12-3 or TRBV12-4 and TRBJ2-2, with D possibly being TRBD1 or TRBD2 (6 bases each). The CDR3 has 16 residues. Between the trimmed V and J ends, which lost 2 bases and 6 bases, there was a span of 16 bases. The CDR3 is CASSLSRGPNPGELFF. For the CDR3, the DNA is TGTGCCAGCAGTTTATCTCGGGGGCCAAACCCCGGGGAGCTGTTTTTT.

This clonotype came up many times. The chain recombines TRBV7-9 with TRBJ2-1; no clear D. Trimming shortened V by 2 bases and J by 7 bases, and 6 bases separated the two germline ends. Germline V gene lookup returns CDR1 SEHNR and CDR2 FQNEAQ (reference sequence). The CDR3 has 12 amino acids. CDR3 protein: CASSLPQNEQFF. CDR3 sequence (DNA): TGTGCCAGCAGCTTACCTCAGAATGAGCAGTTCTTC.